These 2 T cell receptor beta chains share one sample of origin, sequenced in a study of blood T cell repertoires in COVID-19 (dated by TCRdb to about 2020). Receptors were amplified or captured by the immunoSEQ multiplex PCR assay. What TCRdb holds here is the immuneACCESS table cut down to in-frame rearrangements. Part of the clones is not present; checked against another copy, under half of the missing clones reflect an unresolved V gene, and the others are unexplained. The sample data list 50,000 to 55,000 clones, and roughly 85% of these were observed just once. The top ten clones comprise about 6.8% of the sample. Sample: peripheral blood. The origin of the receptors is a man in his sixties with acute or convalescent COVID-19.

This clone was observed once. J is TRBJ2-6 and V is TRBV11-2, with 8 nucleotides matching TRBD2. The V gene end was trimmed by 1 base and the J gene end by 2 bases; junction bases not matched to a gene: 1. CDR1 SGHAT and CDR2 FQNNGV come from the germline V gene. The CDR3 totals 16 residues. CDR3 loop: CASSLAGGTGANVLTF. The CDR3 DNA is TGTGCCAGCAGCTTAGCGGGGGGGACTGGGGCCAACGTCCTGACTTTC.

The CDR3: CASSPDINYGYTF. The CDR3 nucleotides read TGTGCCAGCAGTCCAGACATCAACTATGGCTACACCTTC. V is TRBV2 and J is TRBJ1-2, with D hard to call. The CDR3 runs 13 residues. Trimming took 5 bases from V and 2 from J, leaving 9 bases between them. CDR1 and CDR2 from the germline V gene are SNHLY and FYNNEI.